The 10 T cell receptor beta chains given below trace back to one sample, sequenced in a study of shared clonotypes between healthy human individuals. This table comes from immunoSEQ multiplex PCR, and its TCRdb copy is limited to in-frame clones, with some not included. The sample contains about 1.1 million clones, 70% to 80% of which appear only once. Sequences were obtained from memory CD4+ T cells from PBMCs. Subset here: CD45RA-negative fraction. These receptors were taken from a man aged 18 to 30 in good health. Some clones in this sample may be carry-over from other donors' samples.

This chain joins TRBV7-2 and TRBJ1-2; D is possibly TRBD1 (6 bases). Deletions cut 5 bases from V and 4 bases from J, with 17 bases between. This CDR3 has 15 residues. Germline V gene lookup returns CDR1 SGHTA and CDR2 FQGNSA. CDR3 nucleotides: TGTGCCAGCAGCCCCAGAGGGGGGCCGGGCTATGGCTACACCTTC. Translated, it gives CASSPRGGPGYGYTF.

CDR3 in DNA: TGCGCCAGCAGCCAAGTCTCAGTCACCGGGGAGCTGTTTTTT. Translating it yields CASSQVSVTGELFF. The chain employs TRBV4-3 and TRBJ2-2; D is uncertain. With 1 base removed from V and 4 bases from J, the gap between germline ends came to 7 bases. CDR3 size: 14 residues. Germline loops: CDR1 LGHNA, CDR2 YSLEER.

V is TRBV12-5 and J is TRBJ2-3, with TRBD2 identical over 11 bases. CDR3 length equals 15 residues. Germline V CDR1 and CDR2: LGHNT, FRNRAP. V was clipped by 1 base and J by 5 bases; unmatched bases: 2. The CDR3 DNA sequence: TGTGCTAGTGGTTTGGGGACTAGCGGGCTAGATACGCAGTATTTT. Protein: CASGLGTSGLDTQYF.

Comments on this clone: A far bigger clonotype differs at one base, so this is likely a read error. In the same sample, other DNA sequences code for this CDR3. The CDR3 protein is CASSLGRELTDTQYF. DNA for the CDR3: TGTGCCAGTAGCTTAGGCAGGGAACTCACAGATACGCAGTATTTT. The chain couples TRBV7-2 to TRBJ2-3, with D possibly being TRBD1 (5 bases). There are 15 residues in the CDR3. CDR1 and CDR2 from the germline V gene are SGHTA and FQGNSA.

This chain uses TRBV4-1 with TRBJ2-2; TRBD2 matches 10 bases. Germline V gene lookup returns CDR1 MGHRA and CDR2 YSYEKL. Trimming took 6 bases from V and 4 from J; bases not matched to a gene: 11. CDR3 length: 17 residues. CDR3 sequence reads: CASRLSIASGSTGELFF. The CDR3 DNA reads as TGCGCCAGCAGACTATCTATAGCTAGCGGGAGCACCGGGGAGCTGTTTTTT.

The V call is TRBV5-6, the J call TRBJ2-7, with D perhaps matching TRBD1 or TRBD2 (5 bases each). Germline lookup yields CDR1 SGHDT and CDR2 YYEEEE. Trimming pared 0 bases from V and 0 bases from J, leaving 7 bases between. The CDR3 extends over 14 amino acids. CDR3 DNA sequence: TGTGCCAGCAGCTTGGCGGGGACCTCCTACGAGCAGTACTTC. It yields the protein CASSLAGTSYEQYF.

A few counts support this clone. The identical CDR3 is also encoded by other nucleotide sequences in the sample. The chain uses TRBV7-3 and TRBJ2-1; D is unresolved. The CDR3 runs to 13 residues. CDR1 SGHTA and CDR2 FQGTGA come from the germline V gene. V was shortened by 1 base and J by 6 bases, with 7 bases between the two germline ends. The DNA for the CDR3 is TGTGCCAGCAGCTTAAGTCCTGGCAATGAGCAGTTCTTC. Its translation: CASSLSPGNEQFF.

The J gene is TRBJ2-2, the V gene TRBV27; maybe TRBD2 (5 bases). The V and J ends lost 5 bases and 1 base respectively, with 17 bases between them. Germline values: CDR1 MNHEY, CDR2 SMNVEV (reference sequence). The CDR3 runs to 17 residues. The CDR3 sequence: CASSASPDWENTGELFF. For the CDR3, the DNA is TGTGCCAGCAGTGCCTCTCCGGACTGGGAGAACACCGGGGAGCTGTTTTTT.

As concerns this clone: This same CDR3 is encoded by further DNA sequences in the sample. This chain joins TRBV30 and TRBJ2-5; D gene uncertain. Germline lookup yields CDR1 GTSNPN and CDR2 SVGIG (reference sequence). This CDR3 comprises 13 residues. Deletions cut 3 bases from V and 2 bases from J, with 10 bases between. The CDR3 DNA sequence: TGTGCCTGGAGCGTCGGTCTACAAGAGACCCAGTACTTC. Translated: CAWSVGLQETQYF.

This clone was detected many times. The V call is TRBV18, the J call TRBJ1-2; 8 nucleotides agree with TRBD1. Germline CDR1 reads KGHSH; CDR2 reads LQKENI. Trimming at V came to 5 bases and at J to 8 bases, leaving 7 bases not matched to a gene. The CDR3 loop spans 13 amino acids. For the CDR3, the DNA is TGTGCCAGCTCAGTAGGACAGGGCGTGGGCTACACCTTC. Its translation is CASSVGQGVGYTF.